This T cell receptor beta chain was found in a study of T-cell reconstitution after alpha-beta-depleted transplantation in children. The library targeted TCRbeta and was prepared with unique molecular identifiers. TCRdb redid the calling of the PCR reads with MiXCR, one entry per CDR3 protein. In the table there are more than 300,000 distinct CDR3 sequences, roughly 15% of which are singletons. The CDR3 covers 15 residues. Germline-derived CDR1 and CDR2 are SEHNR and FQNEAQ (reference sequence). V gave up 5 bases and J gave up 1 base, with 12 bases separating them. In the case of this clonotype: Its antigen is unknown.

Overall study findings and caveats: Roughly two months post-transplant, alpha-beta T cells reportedly originated from several hundred graft clones that had expanded.

This receptor was obtained from a male patient between 2 and 10 years old who had a stem cell transplant for acute lymphoblastic leukemia, so the T cells may come from the graft donor. The source material was PBMCs, mostly from graft donor cells, sampled 360 days after TCRalphabeta/CD19-depleted stem cell transplant. This chain uses TRBV7-9 with TRBJ1-3; D gene unclear. In DNA, the CDR3 is TGTGCCAGCAGCACCGGACTGCCTTCTGGAAACACCATATATTTT. Amino acids: CASSTGLPSGNTIYF.